The next 31 T cell receptor beta chains were all read from a single sample in a study of blood T cell repertoires in COVID-19. Using immunoSEQ multiplex PCR, the repertoire was profiled, and TCRdb retains in-frame clones only, with some absent. The sample includes about 300,000 clones, approximately 89% seen only once; the top ten take roughly 1.9%. The specimen sequenced was peripheral blood. These receptors all come from a woman in her 30s with COVID-19, enrolled during active disease.

This chain joins TRBV28 and TRBJ1-4, with D uncertain. Germline V gene lookup returns CDR1 MDHEN and CDR2 SYDVKM. With 6 bases removed from V and 1 base from J, the gap between germline ends came to 3 bases. This CDR3 comprises 12 residues. The CDR3 nucleotides are TGTGCCAGCAGCCGAACTAATGAAAAACTGTTTTTT. The encoded protein is CASSRTNEKLFF.

The rearrangement uses TRBV5-1 and TRBJ1-1; TRBD1 matches at 8 bases. Germline CDR1 reads SGHRS; CDR2 reads YFSETQ. The junction had 4 bases not matched to a gene; V was cut back by 4 bases and J by 2 bases. The CDR3 is 14 amino acids. The CDR3 coding sequence is TGCGCCAGCAGCGGGACAGGACCAAACACTGAAGCTTTCTTT. This translates into CASSGTGPNTEAFF. The whole variable domain, remainder taken from reference TRBV5-1 and TRBJ1-1, is KAGVTQTPRYLIKTRGQQVTLSCSPISGHRSVSWYQQTPGQGLQFLFEYFSETQRNKGNFPGRFSGRQFSNSRSEMNVSTLELGDSALYLCASSGTGPNTEAFFGQGTRLTVV.

This clone has only a few counts. The chain couples TRBV11-2 to TRBJ2-1; D gene uncertain. From germline, CDR1 is SGHAT and CDR2 FQNNGV. Deletions cut 3 bases from V and 4 bases from J, with 7 bases between. This CDR3 is 13 amino acids long. CDR3 DNA sequence: TGTGCCAGCAGCTTTTCCGGGTACAATGAGCAGTTCTTC. Its translation: CASSFSGYNEQFF.

The chain uses TRBV28 and TRBJ1-2; D call uncertain. The CDR3 has 12 residues. Germline V gives CDR1 MDHEN, CDR2 SYDVKM. Between the trimmed V and J ends, which lost 5 bases and 1 base, there was a span of 5 bases. The CDR3 protein is CASSPGNYGYTF. CDR3 in DNA: TGTGCCAGCAGTCCGGGTAACTATGGCTACACCTTC.

This chain uses TRBV7-2 with TRBJ2-3; TRBD2 might be the D (7 bases). The length of the CDR3 is 15 residues. V lost 3 bases and J lost 1, with 11 bases in between. Germline V gene lookup returns CDR1 SGHTA and CDR2 FQGNSA. DNA of the CDR3: TGTGCCAGCAGCTTTGGGGGGGCGGGCACAGATACGCAGTATTTT. Its translation: CASSFGGAGTDTQYF.

The chain joins TRBV18 to TRBJ2-2, with 8 bases identical to TRBD2. The germline V gene encodes CDR1 KGHSH and CDR2 LQKENI. CDR3 length: 17 residues. V was pared by 2 bases and J by 1 base, with 6 bases of the junction left unmatched. CDR3 sequence: CASSPDSLAGNTGELFF. The CDR3 region has the DNA TGTGCCAGCTCACCAGACAGCCTAGCGGGGAACACCGGGGAGCTGTTTTTT.

The chain links TRBV29-1 to TRBJ2-2, with D possibly matching TRBD1 (6 bases). Germline V lookup: CDR1 SQVTM, CDR2 ANQGSEA. V was pared by 7 bases and J by 1 base, with 10 bases between. CDR3 length: 13 amino acids. This CDR3 is CSARGWNTGELFF. CDR3 sequence (DNA): TGCAGCGCCAGGGGCTGGAACACCGGGGAGCTGTTTTTT.

As for this clone: This sample also contains other DNA sequences that code for the same CDR3. The chain links TRBV5-1 to TRBJ1-2, with a possible D match to TRBD1 (5 bases). The CDR3 is 12 amino acids. V lost 4 bases and J 8 bases, leaving 12 bases between the germline ends. Germline V gene data show CDR1 as SGHRS and CDR2 as YFSETQ. The CDR3 spells CASSTGAGGYTF. In DNA, the CDR3 is TGCGCCAGCAGCACCGGGGCGGGGGGCTACACCTTC.

J is TRBJ2-5 and V is TRBV5-1; D is unresolved. There are 13 residues in the CDR3. V was pared by 2 bases and J by 4 bases, with 9 bases between. Germline V CDR1 and CDR2: SGHRS, YFSETQ. CDR3: CASSFLERETQYF. The CDR3 DNA sequence: TGCGCCAGCAGCTTTTTAGAGAGAGAGACCCAGTACTTC.

The rearrangement links TRBV2 to TRBJ2-7; 9 bases map to TRBD1. The germline gives CDR1 SNHLY, CDR2 FYNNEI. Trimming removed 6 bases from V and 0 bases from J; junction bases left unmatched: 3. CDR3 size: 14 residues. CDR3 sequence reads: CASRGTGSSYEQYF. CDR3 sequence (DNA): TGTGCCAGCAGGGGGACAGGGAGCTCCTACGAGCAGTACTTC.

V and J are TRBV4-1 and TRBJ2-3; TRBD2 aligns across 13 bases. Germline V gene lookup returns CDR1 MGHRA and CDR2 YSYEKL. J was trimmed by 3 bases and V by 1 base; bases with no gene match: 10. The CDR3 has 19 amino acids. This chain's CDR3 is CASSQGPRRTSGGTDTQYF. The CDR3 coding sequence is TGCGCCAGCAGCCAAGGTCCGAGACGGACTAGCGGGGGAACAGATACGCAGTATTTT.

The rearrangement uses TRBV28 and TRBJ2-2, with TRBD1 matching 8 bases. Germline V gene sequence: CDR1 MDHEN, CDR2 SYDVKM. This CDR3 has 15 residues. With V trimmed by 5 bases and J by 7 bases, 9 bases remained unmatched. The CDR3 region has the DNA TGTGCCAGCAGTCCAGGGGGCAGGGATGACGGGGAGCTGTTTTTT. Its translation is CASSPGGRDDGELFF.

Comment on this clone: The sample contains more than one DNA sequence encoding this CDR3. The V gene is TRBV18, the J gene TRBJ1-3; D is undetermined. The CDR3 totals 14 residues. The germline V gene has CDR1 KGHSH and CDR2 LQKENI. Trimming removed 2 bases at V and 1 base at J, with 6 bases between. The CDR3 sequence: CASSPTGSGNTIYF. CDR3 in DNA: TGTGCCAGCTCACCAACGGGATCTGGAAACACCATATATTTT. Complete variable domain (other parts from reference TRBV18 and TRBJ1-3): NAGVMQNPRHLVRRRGQEARLRCSPMKGHSHVYWYRQLPEEGLKFMVYLQKENIIDESGMPKERFSAEFPKEGPSILRIQQVVRGDSAAYFCASSPTGSGNTIYFGEGSWLTVV.

The chain is built from TRBV25-1 and TRBJ2-1, with D possibly TRBD2 on 5 matching bases. The germline gives CDR1 MGHDK, CDR2 SYGVNS. V dropped 2 bases and J dropped 0 bases, with 8 bases sitting between them. This CDR3 has 15 amino acids. CDR3 in amino acids: CASSETGGSYNEQFF. The CDR3 nucleotides read TGTGCCAGCAGTGAAACTGGAGGCTCCTACAATGAGCAGTTCTTC.

CDR3 bases: TGTGCCAGCAGTTGGGGAGACACACGTGGATACGAGCAGTACTTC. Amino acid sequence: CASSWGDTRGYEQYF. This sequence joins TRBV7-9 and TRBJ2-7, with D perhaps matching TRBD2 (5 bases). CDR1 and CDR2 (germline): SEHNR, FQNEAQ (reference sequence). There are 15 residues in the CDR3. V shed 6 bases and J shed 4 bases, with 19 bases lying between them.

The CDR3 reads CASSPRRGGGYTF. For the CDR3, the DNA is TGTGCCAGCAGCCCCAGGCGGGGGGGTGGCTACACCTTC. The gene calls are TRBV7-9 and TRBJ1-2, with D perhaps TRBD1 (5 bases). This CDR3 region has 13 residues. The V gene's germline CDR1 is SEHNR and CDR2 FQNEAQ (reference sequence). Trimming took off 5 bases at V and 7 bases at J, with 14 bases between the two ends.

The chain combines TRBV5-1 with TRBJ1-2, with 7 bases identical to TRBD1. V was clipped by 0 bases and J by 2 bases; unmatched bases: 4. The germline gives CDR1 SGHRS, CDR2 YFSETQ. This CDR3 is built from 15 residues. Here the CDR3 DNA reads TGCGCCAGCAGCTTGGCCTCGGGACAGAACTATGGCTACACCTTC. Translation gives CASSLASGQNYGYTF.

The chain uses TRBV24-1 and TRBJ1-5; D possibly corresponds to TRBD1 (6 bases). V lost 4 bases and J lost 5, with 8 bases in between. Germline V gene data show CDR1 as KGHDR and CDR2 as SFDVKD. This CDR3 contains 13 residues. CDR3 nucleotides: TGTGCCACCAGTGAGAGGACAGATCAGCCCCAGCATTTT. Amino acids: CATSERTDQPQHF.

The chain is built from TRBV7-9 and TRBJ1-3; TRBD1 is a possible D gene (6 bases). This CDR3 is 15 amino acids long. V was pared by 5 bases and J by 0 bases, with 11 bases between. Germline assignment: CDR1 SEHNR and CDR2 FQNEAQ (reference sequence). The CDR3 nucleotides are TGTGCCAGCAGCCCTCGACAGGTCTCTGGAAACACCATATATTTT. Its translation is CASSPRQVSGNTIYF.

V and J are TRBV19 and TRBJ2-3, with 9 bases that match TRBD2. Trimming at V came to 0 bases and at J to 2 bases, leaving 6 bases not matched to a gene. Germline CDR1 is LNHDA and CDR2 is SQIVND (reference sequence). This CDR3 contains 17 residues. CDR3: CASSIDPSGGYTDTQYF. The CDR3 DNA is TGTGCCAGTAGTATAGATCCAAGCGGGGGGTACACAGATACGCAGTATTTT.

The rearrangement uses TRBV11-2 and TRBJ2-1, with 8 positions matching TRBD2. The V segment lost 1 base and the J segment 1 base; nucleotides outside the gene matches: 3. Germline-derived CDR1 and CDR2 are SGHAT and FQNNGV. The CDR3 spans 16 residues. The CDR3 bases are TGTGCCAGCAGCTTAGGAAGCGGGGGATCCTACAATGAGCAGTTCTTC. As protein: CASSLGSGGSYNEQFF.

V usage is TRBV7-2 and J usage is TRBJ1-3; the D is unclear. Per the germline V gene, CDR1 is SGHTA and CDR2 is FQGNSA. CDR3 length: 13 residues. Deletions cut 4 bases from V and 0 bases from J, with 4 bases between. CDR3 in DNA: TGTGCCAGCAGCTCGAGCTCTGGAAACACCATATATTTT. It specifies CASSSSSGNTIYF.

This sequence joins TRBV7-8 and TRBJ2-7; 7 positions agree with TRBD2. With 0 bases clipped from V and 2 bases from J, the junction kept 4 bases outside the gene matches. This CDR3 contains 15 residues. CDR1 is SGHVS and CDR2 is FQNEAQ in the germline V gene. The CDR3 DNA reads as TGTGCCAGCAGCTTAGCGGGGAGGGGAACCTACGAGCAGTACGTC. Its protein is CASSLAGRGTYEQYV.

V and J are TRBV6-6 and TRBJ1-5, with D perhaps TRBD1 (5 bases). Germline V gene data show CDR1 as MNHNY and CDR2 as SVGAGI (reference sequence). The V and J ends lost 1 base and 2 bases respectively, with 6 bases between them. The CDR3 loop spans 14 amino acids. DNA for the CDR3: TGTGCCAGCAGTTACTGGGGGGGCAATCAGCCCCAGCATTTT. Protein: CASSYWGGNQPQHF.

The chain uses TRBV6-5 and TRBJ2-1, with D tentatively TRBD1 (5 bases). This CDR3 region has 15 residues. The V end was cut by 7 bases, the J end by 4 bases, with 17 bases between. Germline V lookup: CDR1 MNHEY, CDR2 SVGAGI. CDR3 nucleotides: TGTGCCAGCACCCCCGGTGGGGCTCGGTACAATGAGCAGTTCTTC. It specifies CASTPGGARYNEQFF.

V usage is TRBV6-5 and J usage is TRBJ2-3, with D possibly matching TRBD2 (6 bases). The germline gives CDR1 MNHEY, CDR2 SVGAGI. The CDR3 runs 14 residues. Trimming left V 2 bases short and J 4 bases short, with 10 bases between. The chain's CDR3 is CASSYRDSADTQYF. The DNA for the CDR3 is TGTGCCAGCAGTTACCGGGACTCCGCAGATACGCAGTATTTT.

The J gene is TRBJ1-6, the V gene TRBV7-2, with TRBD1 identical over 7 bases. Germline lookup yields CDR1 SGHTA and CDR2 FQGNSA. The CDR3 consists of 14 residues. With V trimmed by 6 bases and J by 6 bases, 5 bases remained unmatched. In nucleotides, the CDR3 is TGTGCCAGCAGAACGACAGGGAGTAATTCACCCCTCCACTTT. As protein: CASRTTGSNSPLHF.

The rearrangement joins TRBV13 to TRBJ2-1; TRBD1 matches 7 bases. CDR1 and CDR2 (germline): PRHDT, FYEKMQ (reference sequence). The CDR3 is made up of 16 amino acids. V dropped 5 bases and J dropped 0; count of bases not matched to a gene: 7. For the CDR3, the DNA is TGTGCCAGCAGCCCACCAGGGACAGCCTCCTACAATGAGCAGTTCTTC. This encodes CASSPPGTASYNEQFF.

The chain uses TRBV7-9 and TRBJ1-3; 7 bases match TRBD1. The CDR3 spans 18 residues. The germline V gene has CDR1 SEHNR and CDR2 FQNEAQ (reference sequence). Unmatched junction bases numbered 9, after V lost 0 bases and J lost 1 base. The chain's CDR3 is CASSLAEGRQGSGNTIYF. For the CDR3, the DNA is TGTGCCAGCAGCTTAGCCGAGGGAAGACAGGGATCTGGAAACACCATATATTTT.

The rearrangement joins TRBV6-2 or TRBV6-3 to TRBJ1-2; tentatively, D is TRBD1 (6 bases). V was trimmed by 4 bases and J by 8 bases, leaving 20 bases between them. This CDR3 contains 15 residues. From germline, CDR1 is MNHEY and CDR2 SVGEGT. The CDR3 nucleotides read TGTGCCAGCAGTTTCACCGTCGGACAGTCCCGCGGCTACACCTTC. Translation gives CASSFTVGQSRGYTF.

The rearrangement joins TRBV2 to TRBJ1-4; D unclear. CDR3 length: 14 residues. The germline V gene encodes CDR1 SNHLY and CDR2 FYNNEI. Trimming cost V 2 bases and J 7 bases, with 11 bases left between them. The CDR3 bases are TGTGCCAGCAGTGAATATGAGAGTAGTGAAAAACTGTTTTTT. This translates into CASSEYESSEKLFF.